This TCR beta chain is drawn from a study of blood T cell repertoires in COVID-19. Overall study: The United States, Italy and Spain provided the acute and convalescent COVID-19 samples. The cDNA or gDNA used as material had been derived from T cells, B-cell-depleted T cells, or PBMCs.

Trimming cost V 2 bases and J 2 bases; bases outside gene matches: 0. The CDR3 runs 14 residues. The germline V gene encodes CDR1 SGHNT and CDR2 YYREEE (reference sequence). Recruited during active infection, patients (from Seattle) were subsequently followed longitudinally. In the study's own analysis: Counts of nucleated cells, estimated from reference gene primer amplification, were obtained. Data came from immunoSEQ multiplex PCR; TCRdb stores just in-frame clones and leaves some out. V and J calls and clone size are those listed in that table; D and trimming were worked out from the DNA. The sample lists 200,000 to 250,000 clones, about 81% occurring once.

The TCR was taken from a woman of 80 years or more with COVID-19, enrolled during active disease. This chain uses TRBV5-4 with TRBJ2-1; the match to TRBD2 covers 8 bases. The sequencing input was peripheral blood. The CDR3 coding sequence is TGTGCCAGCAGCTTAGCGGGGGCCTACAATGAGCAGTTCTTC. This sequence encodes CASSLAGAYNEQFF.